This entry features one TCR beta chain sequence. What it binds is not known. The data were obtained in a study of beta chain features in type 1 diabetes. Study context: Cell yields, age and gender were similar between patients and healthy donors. Study conclusions and caveats: Because the template was cDNA, high-expressing cells might be over-represented. Type 1 diabetes patients had TCRB CDR3s that were shorter (moderately but significantly so) in all four CD4+ subsets.

Per germline, CDR1 MDHEN and CDR2 SYDVKM. The V gene lost 5 bases and the J gene lost 3 bases, with 17 bases spanning the gap. CDR3 size: 15 residues. Reverse transcription of all isolated RNA meant that expressed TCRB transcripts were sequenced. The table came from immunoSEQ multiplex PCR; TCRdb's copy has only in-frame clones and leaves some out. This repertoire shows about 650,000 clones, 12% found once; its top ten account for around 0.12%. This receptor was taken from a young man with type 1 diabetes. Sequenced sample: naive CD4+ T cells from blood. The chain is built from TRBV28 and TRBJ2-7; D may be TRBD2 (5 bases). CDR3 coding DNA: TGTGCCAGCAGTACGATCGAGCCGGGGTTCTACGAGCAGTACTTC. Translated: CASSTIEPGFYEQYF.